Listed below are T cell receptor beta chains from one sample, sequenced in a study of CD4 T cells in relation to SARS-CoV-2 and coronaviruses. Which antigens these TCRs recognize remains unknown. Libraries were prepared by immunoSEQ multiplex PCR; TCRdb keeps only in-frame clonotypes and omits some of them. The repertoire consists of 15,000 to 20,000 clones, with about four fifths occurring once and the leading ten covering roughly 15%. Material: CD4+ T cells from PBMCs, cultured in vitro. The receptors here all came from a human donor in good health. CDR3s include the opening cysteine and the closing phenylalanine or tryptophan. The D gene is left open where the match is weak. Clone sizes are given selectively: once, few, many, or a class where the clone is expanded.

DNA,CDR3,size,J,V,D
TGTGCCAGCAGTTTGTTAAGCTATGGCTACACCTTC,CASSLLSYGYTF,-,TRBJ1-2,TRBV28,-
TGTGCCAGCAGTGAAGCGGGGCAGAGCTCCTACGAGCAGTACTTC,CASSEAGQSSYEQYF,-,TRBJ2-7,TRBV6-1,-
TGTGCCAGCAGCTTAGCCTTTACAGGGAGCACTGAAGCTTTCTTT,CASSLAFTGSTEAFF,once,TRBJ1-1,TRBV11-2,-
TGTGCCAGCAGTCACGGGACACCCATTGACGAGCAGTACTTC,CASSHGTPIDEQYF,-,TRBJ2-7,TRBV6-6,-
TGTGCCAGTGGTACTAGCGGACTCCGAGATACGCAGTATTTT,CASGTSGLRDTQYF,-,TRBJ2-3,TRBV19,TRBD2
TGTGCCTGGAGTGTACTTGGGTTTCGTGGCGGCTACACCTTC,CAWSVLGFRGGYTF,once,TRBJ1-2,TRBV30,-
TGTGCCAGCAGTTCCAGACAGGGGATCTACAATGAGCAGTTCTTC,CASSSRQGIYNEQFF,-,TRBJ2-1,TRBV6-2/TRBV6-3,TRBD1
TGTGCCAGCAGCTCACCCCGGGACAAAATCTACGAGCAGTACTTC,CASSSPRDKIYEQYF,once,TRBJ2-7,TRBV11-1,-
TGTGCCAGCTCAGCCCCAGGTGAAAGCACTGAAGCTTTCTTT,CASSAPGESTEAFF,-,TRBJ1-1,TRBV18,-
TGCGCCAGCAGCCAACCCAGAAACACCATATATTTT,CASSQPRNTIYF,-,TRBJ1-3,TRBV4-1,-
TGTGCCAGCAGTGCCGGGACAGGGGCTCTCAATCAGCCCCAGCATTTT,CASSAGTGALNQPQHF,few,TRBJ1-5,TRBV9,TRBD1
TGTGCCAGCAGCAGGGAAAAAAGCGGGAGGATGTCCTACGAGCAGTACTTC,CASSREKSGRMSYEQYF,once,TRBJ2-7,TRBV2,TRBD2
TGTGCCAGCAGTTACTACGGGCTCGAGCAGTACTTC,CASSYYGLEQYF,-,TRBJ2-7,TRBV6-2/TRBV6-3,-
TGTGCCAGCAGCTTAAGTAGCGGGAGGGCCTATAAGTTATCAGATACGCAGTATTTT,CASSLSSGRAYKLSDTQYF,-,TRBJ2-3,TRBV13,TRBD2
TGTGCCAGCTCACGAGAGAGGGGTCTGGACGAGCAGTACTTC,CASSRERGLDEQYF,-,TRBJ2-7,TRBV18,-
TGTGCCAGCTTGGTGGGGAACGGTCAGCCCCAGCATTTT,CASLVGNGQPQHF,once,TRBJ1-5,TRBV6-5,-
TGTGCCAGCTCCCAGGGACAAAACACTGAAGCTTTCTTT,CASSQGQNTEAFF,-,TRBJ1-1,TRBV18,-
TGTGCCAGCAGTTACTCCCTAGCGGGAGGAAACGAGCAGTACTTC,CASSYSLAGGNEQYF,few,TRBJ2-7,TRBV6-2/TRBV6-3,TRBD2
TGCGCCAGCAGCTCCTCCGGGACAGGGCAAGAGACCCAGTACTTC,CASSSSGTGQETQYF,-,TRBJ2-5,TRBV5-1,TRBD1
TGTGCCAGCAGCTTAGCGCTACCCCGTCGAGGAGGGGAGCAGTACTTC,CASSLALPRRGGEQYF,once,TRBJ2-7,TRBV7-2,-
TGTGCCAGCAGTTACGAGTCCGACAGGGATCAGCCCCAGCATTTT,CASSYESDRDQPQHF,-,TRBJ1-5,TRBV6-2/TRBV6-3,TRBD1
TGTGCCAGCAGTTGGCCCCGGGGGGCGTTTAGTGGCTACACCTTC,CASSWPRGAFSGYTF,-,TRBJ1-2,TRBV28,-
TGTGCCAGTAGCCGGACAGGGGGCTACGAGCAGTACTTC,CASSRTGGYEQYF,-,TRBJ2-7,TRBV19,TRBD1
TGTGCCAGCAGCTTCCGGGGGGGAGGGAACTACGAGCAGTACTTC,CASSFRGGGNYEQYF,-,TRBJ2-7,TRBV7-8,TRBD2
TGTGCCAGCAGCCAAGATTCGGTCTGGAGCTCCTACGAGCAGTACTTC,CASSQDSVWSSYEQYF,-,TRBJ2-7,TRBV3-1/TRBV3-2,-
TGCGCCAGCAGCTCCCTCATCGACGGGAACTATGGCTACACCTTC,CASSSLIDGNYGYTF,-,TRBJ1-2,TRBV5-1,-
TGTGCCAGCAGCTTGACGGCAGGGGCCCCCTCTGGGGCCAACGTCCTGACTTTC,CASSLTAGAPSGANVLTF,-,TRBJ2-6,TRBV5-4,-
TGTGCCAGCAGCCAAGAAGGGGGGCCCTACGAGCAGTACTTC,CASSQEGGPYEQYF,-,TRBJ2-7,TRBV4-2,-
TGTGCTAGTGCCAGCGGGAACACCGGGGAGCTGTTTTTT,CASASGNTGELFF,-,TRBJ2-2,TRBV12-5,-
TGTGCCAGCAGAGGACCCGAGGGTTCCTCTGGGGCCAACGTCCTGACTTTC,CASRGPEGSSGANVLTF,once,TRBJ2-6,TRBV3-1/TRBV3-2,-
TGTGCCAGCAGATCCGGGACAGTCCCTTTGTACGAGCAGTACTTC,CASRSGTVPLYEQYF,-,TRBJ2-7,TRBV6-5,TRBD1
TGTGCTAGTGGTTTAGACAGCAATCAGCCCCAGCATTTT,CASGLDSNQPQHF,few,TRBJ1-5,TRBV12-5,-
TGTGCCAGCAGCCCGACAGGGGTTTTCACTGAAGCTTTCTTT,CASSPTGVFTEAFF,-,TRBJ1-1,TRBV5-6,TRBD1
TGTGCCAGCAGCCAAGTAAGGACAGGGGGAAATTCACCCCTCCACTTT,CASSQVRTGGNSPLHF,-,TRBJ1-6,TRBV14,TRBD1
TGTGCCAGCTCACGAGAACAACAGGGGATCGAGCAGTACTTC,CASSREQQGIEQYF,-,TRBJ2-7,TRBV18,TRBD1
TGTGCCTGGAGTGGACAGGGTACCTACAATCAGCCCCAGCATTTT,CAWSGQGTYNQPQHF,once,TRBJ1-5,TRBV30,TRBD1
TGTGCCAGCAGCTCAGGTGTTACGCAGTATTTT,CASSSGVTQYF,-,TRBJ2-3,TRBV12-3/TRBV12-4,-
TGCAGCGTCCACCCGGGACAGGGGAGTGAAAAACTGTTTTTT,CSVHPGQGSEKLFF,-,TRBJ1-4,TRBV29-1,TRBD1
TGTGCCAGCTCGGAGGGACAGGGCGATACTATCTATGGCTACACCTTC,CASSEGQGDTIYGYTF,-,TRBJ1-2,TRBV18,TRBD1
TGTGCCTGGAGTACAGGGGGCACAGATACGCAGTATTTT,CAWSTGGTDTQYF,-,TRBJ2-3,TRBV30,TRBD1
TGTGCCAGCAGTTACTCGGACAAACCAAATCAGCCCCAGCATTTT,CASSYSDKPNQPQHF,-,TRBJ1-5,TRBV6-5,-
TGCGCCAGCAGCTTGGCCGGGAGGGGAGGCGAGACCCAGTACTTC,CASSLAGRGGETQYF,once,TRBJ2-5,TRBV5-1,TRBD2
TGTGCCAGTAGTATAGATACAGGGGGTGGCACCGGGGAGCTGTTTTTT,CASSIDTGGGTGELFF,-,TRBJ2-2,TRBV19,TRBD1
TGCGCCAGCAGCCAGTCCGGGGCCAACGTCCTGACTTTC,CASSQSGANVLTF,-,TRBJ2-6,TRBV10-1,-
TGTGCCAGCAGCCCGGACAGGGGGTATGGCTACACCTTC,CASSPDRGYGYTF,few,TRBJ1-2,TRBV5-8,TRBD1
TGTGCCAGCAGTGGCAGGGGGCGCGGTGATACGCAGTATTTT,CASSGRGRGDTQYF,once,TRBJ2-3,TRBV5-6,TRBD1
TGTGCCAGCAGGGCGGACAGCATCTCTGGAAACACCATATATTTT,CASRADSISGNTIYF,-,TRBJ1-3,TRBV27,-
TGTGCCAGCAGTCCGAACCAGGTATCCTACGAGCAGTACTTC,CASSPNQVSYEQYF,few,TRBJ2-7,TRBV28,-
TGTGCCAGCAGTCCCAGCGGGAGAGAGACCCAGTACTTC,CASSPSGRETQYF,-,TRBJ2-5,TRBV12-3/TRBV12-4,TRBD2
TGCGCCAGCAGCTCCGACGGGAGCTCCTACAATGAGCAGTTCTTC,CASSSDGSSYNEQFF,-,TRBJ2-1,TRBV5-1,-
TGTGCCAGCAGCGACCAAGAGACCCAGTACTTC,CASSDQETQYF,-,TRBJ2-5,TRBV11-2,-
TGTGCCAGCAGTATGAGTAGTGGGAACGGGGAGCTGTTTTTT,CASSMSSGNGELFF,few,TRBJ2-2,TRBV6-5,-
TGCAGTGCTAGTACCCCAGTAGATCGGGGAGGCAGCGAAAAACTGTTTTTT,CSASTPVDRGGSEKLFF,few,TRBJ1-4,TRBV20-1,-